The 21 T cell receptor beta chains given below trace back to one sample, sequenced in a study of CD8+CD57+ T cells in acquired aplastic anemia. All sequencing subjects had displayed CD8+CD57+ cell expansion on flow cytometry. CDR3 and TCR beta VDJ profiling relied on genomic DNA as the template. TCRdb reanalysed the reads using MiXCR and keeps one entry per CDR3 protein. The table has under 500,000 distinct CDR3 sequences, around 33% seen once. The specimen sequenced was sorted CD4+, CD8+, or CD8+CD57+ T cells (not recorded which) from PBMCs. The receptors originated from a human donor with aplastic anemia.

J is TRBJ2-3 and V is TRBV19; D is possibly TRBD2 (6 bases). The CDR3 extends over 17 amino acids. Looked up from germline, CDR1 is LNHDA and CDR2 is SQIVND (reference sequence). Trimming stripped 4 bases from V and 2 bases from J, with 19 bases between. Written as DNA, the CDR3 is TGTGCCAGTAGTAACCCACCGGGGACTCTGATCACAGATACGCAGTATTTT. Its protein product is CASSNPPGTLITDTQYF.

V gene TRBV19 combines with J gene TRBJ2-1; TRBD2 matches 11 bases. The germline V gene encodes CDR1 LNHDA and CDR2 SQIVND (reference sequence). CDR3 length equals 16 residues. Unmatched junction bases numbered 8, after V lost 5 bases and J lost 5 bases. The DNA for the CDR3 is TGTGCCAGTAGTGCCCTAACTAGCGGGGGCAACAATGAGCAGTTCTTC. Translated, it gives CASSALTSGGNNEQFF.

The chain links TRBV6-5 to TRBJ2-3; perhaps TRBD2 as D (6 bases). Germline V gene lookup returns CDR1 MNHEY and CDR2 SVGAGI. The CDR3 sequence is 14 residues long. Trimming removed 2 bases at V and 5 bases at J, with 11 bases between. The DNA for the CDR3 is TGTGCCAGCAGTTACGGCGGGACTGGAGATACGCAGTATTTT. Encoded protein: CASSYGGTGDTQYF.

In its sample, this clonotype was seen many times. This sequence joins TRBV20-1 and TRBJ1-2, with no clear D. V lost 3 bases, J lost 7 bases, and 15 bases lay in between. CDR1 and CDR2 from the germline V gene are DFQATT and SNEGSKA (reference sequence). This CDR3 region has 13 residues. CDR3 coding DNA: TGCAGTGCTAGGGAGCCGACGGGGAGTGGCTACACCTTC. Translated, it gives CSAREPTGSGYTF.

This clonotype was detected only a few times. A junction end diverges from the germline sequence, so it may reflect a read error. The chain combines TRBV6-4 with TRBJ2-1; TRBD2 agrees at 14 bases. This CDR3 region has 19 residues. From germline, CDR1 is MRHNA and CDR2 SNTAGT. The CDR3 spells CATSDSGTSGRMRINEQFF. The CDR3 DNA reads TGTGCCACCAGTGACTCTGGGACTAGCGGGAGAATGAGGATCAATGAGCAGTTCTTC.

The sample holds many counts of this clonotype. This sequence joins TRBV19 and TRBJ2-7, with D perhaps given as TRBD1 or TRBD2 (5 bases each). The germline V gene has CDR1 LNHDA and CDR2 SQIVND (reference sequence). The ends were cut back, 5 bases at V and 3 bases at J, with 14 bases in the middle. This CDR3 comprises 14 residues. The CDR3 nucleotides are TGTGCCAGTAGTGACCGGGACGGCTTCTACGAGCAGTACTTC. Translating it yields CASSDRDGFYEQYF.

This clonotype was recorded only once. The chain combines TRBV6-2 or TRBV6-3 with TRBJ2-4, with unresolved D. This CDR3 has 18 amino acids. V lost 0 bases, J lost 4 bases, and 19 bases lay in between. Per the germline V gene, CDR1 is MNHEY and CDR2 is SVGEGT. The CDR3 DNA is TGTGCCAGCAGTTACTCGTTTACCAGAAACTCGGTTAAAAACATTCAGTACTTC. It yields the protein CASSYSFTRNSVKNIQYF.

This clonotype was counted ten times or more. The CDR3 coding sequence is TGTGCCAGTAGTCTACGGACAGGGGGGATGAACACTGAAGCTTTCTTT. Its protein is CASSLRTGGMNTEAFF. The chain recombines TRBV19 with TRBJ1-1; 10 nucleotides agree with TRBD1. The CDR3 runs 16 residues. Trimming removed 5 bases from V and 0 bases from J; junction bases left unmatched: 6. Germline V gene lookup returns CDR1 LNHDA and CDR2 SQIVND (reference sequence).

In this sample, this clonotype turned up many times. The CDR3 spells CASRSSRAGTNTEAFF. The CDR3 nucleotides read TGTGCCAGCAGGTCCTCGAGGGCAGGGACAAACACTGAAGCTTTCTTT. The chain combines TRBV2 with TRBJ1-1; D is perhaps TRBD1 (6 bases). The CDR3 sequence is 16 residues long. Germline CDR1 SNHLY, CDR2 FYNNEI. V lost 6 bases and J lost 2, with 19 bases in between.

This clonotype turned up a few times. This chain joins TRBV9 and TRBJ1-3; 10 bases match TRBD1. Germline V gene sequence: CDR1 SGDLS, CDR2 YYNGEE. With V trimmed by 2 bases and J by 2 bases, 7 bases remained unmatched. The CDR3 contains 17 residues. The CDR3 here is CASSVEGQGLAGNTIYF. The CDR3 bases are TGTGCCAGCAGCGTCGAGGGACAGGGGTTGGCTGGAAACACCATATATTTT.

This clonotype was picked up a small number of times. The CDR3 region is CASSQDPGLLTYEQYF. The DNA for the CDR3 is TGCGCCAGCAGCCAAGATCCCGGACTATTGACCTACGAGCAGTACTTC. V is TRBV4-1 and J is TRBJ2-7; D possibly corresponds to TRBD2 (6 bases). This CDR3 has 16 amino acids. CDR1 and CDR2 (germline): MGHRA, YSYEKL. V was trimmed by 0 bases and J by 2 bases, leaving 14 bases between them.

This clonotype was seen repeatedly, ten times or more. The chain couples TRBV2 to TRBJ1-3; TRBD1 matches 8 bases. The J segment lost 2 bases and the V segment lost 9 bases, leaving 15 bases of the junction unmatched. Germline V lookup: CDR1 SNHLY, CDR2 FYNNEI. This CDR3 is 17 amino acids long. The CDR3 sequence is CAREHWDRSGAGNTIYF. CDR3 bases: TGTGCCAGGGAACATTGGGACAGGAGTGGAGCTGGAAACACCATATATTTT.

The chain has TRBV20-1 and TRBJ2-5, with 7 nucleotides matching TRBD1. CDR3 length: 13 amino acids. Germline CDR1 DFQATT, CDR2 SNEGSKA (reference sequence). With 6 bases clipped from V and 5 bases from J, the junction kept 9 bases outside the gene matches. This CDR3 reads CSANKGGGETQYF. CDR3 nucleotides: TGCAGTGCAAATAAAGGGGGCGGGGAGACCCAGTACTTC.

Ten or more counts support this clonotype. The V and J genes are TRBV4-3 and TRBJ2-7; 10 nucleotides align to TRBD1. The CDR3 runs to 15 residues. The germline V gene has CDR1 LGHNA and CDR2 YSLEER. V lost 3 bases and J lost 3; bases outside the gene matches: 5. This chain's CDR3 is CASSQGTGEYYEQYF. The CDR3, as DNA: TGCGCCAGCAGCCAGGGGACAGGGGAGTACTACGAGCAGTACTTC.

This clonotype was seen more than once but under ten times. The genes are TRBV19 and TRBJ2-2; the match to TRBD2 covers 8 bases. This CDR3 contains 16 residues. Germline trimming cut 10 bases from V and 0 bases from J; bases unmatched to any gene: 10. The germline CDR1 and CDR2 sequences are LNHDA and SQIVND (reference sequence). The CDR3 here is CATPRGGSANTGELFF. The CDR3 DNA sequence: TGTGCCACCCCTCGGGGGGGCTCAGCGAACACCGGGGAGCTGTTTTTT.

This clonotype turned up a few times. The rearrangement joins TRBV6-5 to TRBJ2-5, with 7 bases matching TRBD1. There are 14 residues in the CDR3. J lost 3 bases, V lost 1 base, and 2 bases had no gene match. The germline gives CDR1 MNHEY, CDR2 SVGAGI. The CDR3 coding sequence is TGTGCCAGCAGTTACTGGGACAGAGAAGAGACCCAGTACTTC. Amino acids: CASSYWDREETQYF.

The chain joins TRBV6-1 to TRBJ1-4; D might be TRBD1 (6 bases). The CDR3 is 13 amino acids. V was trimmed by 8 bases and J by 8 bases, leaving 15 bases between them. Germline values: CDR1 MNHNS, CDR2 SASEGT. CDR3 region: CASPGATREKLFF. The CDR3 DNA follows: TGTGCCAGCCCAGGGGCCACAAGGGAAAAACTGTTTTTT.

The chain is built from TRBV2 and TRBJ1-2; D not resolved. This CDR3 comprises 15 residues. Germline loops: CDR1 SNHLY, CDR2 FYNNEI. Trimming removed 3 bases at V and 6 bases at J, with 17 bases between. The CDR3 reads CASSDNPGAQDGYTF. CDR3 DNA sequence: TGTGCCAGCAGTGACAACCCCGGAGCCCAAGATGGCTACACCTTC.

This clonotype was seen at least ten times. This chain connects TRBV24-1 to TRBJ2-3; D unclear. Germline V CDR1 and CDR2: KGHDR, SFDVKD. The CDR3 has 12 residues. V gave up 1 base and J gave up 5 bases, with 3 bases separating them. Here the CDR3 reads CATSDFRDTQYF. The CDR3, as DNA: TGTGCCACCAGTGATTTTAGAGATACGCAGTATTTT.

The rearrangement joins TRBV6-2 or TRBV6-3 to TRBJ1-5; D not certain. Trimming removed 4 bases from V and 10 bases from J, with 14 bases in between. The germline gives CDR1 MNHEY, CDR2 SVGEGT. This CDR3 contains 13 residues. The DNA for the CDR3 is TGTGCCAGCAGTTTCTATCGAATCAGCCCCCAGCATTTT. This gives the protein CASSFYRISPQHF.

Comment on this clonotype: The conserved phenylalanine or tryptophan normally closing the CDR3 is absent here, so this likely arose from a read error. This chain uses TRBV12-3 or TRBV12-4 with TRBJ2-5, with unresolved D. V dropped 8 bases and J dropped 5 bases, with 9 bases sitting between them. The CDR3 spans 11 residues. In DNA form, the CDR3 reads TGTGCCAGCGGTGATTGGGAGACCCAGTACTCC. This encodes CASGDWETQYS.